The 17 T cell receptor beta chains below come from one sample, sequenced in a study of T cells after yellow fever vaccination. In TCRdb, the 5' RACE reads were re-called with MiXCR into one record per CDR3 protein. The sample shows about 340,000 distinct CDR3 sequences, roughly an eighth of them seen only once. Sample: CD4+ T cells sorted from PBMCs, taken 15 days after the yellow fever booster vaccination. Every receptor here comes from a man aged 18-30 years who received the YFV17D yellow fever vaccine.

At least ten counts were recorded for this clonotype. V usage is TRBV5-1 and J usage is TRBJ2-2, with a tentative D call TRBD2 (5 bases). CDR1 SGHRS and CDR2 YFSETQ come from the germline V gene. V gave up 6 bases and J gave up 5 bases, with 14 bases separating them. This CDR3 contains 14 residues. The DNA of the CDR3 is TGCGCCAGCATCGAGGGCAGTGGGACCGGGGAGCTGTTTTTT. It is translated as CASIEGSGTGELFF.

V usage is TRBV9 and J usage is TRBJ2-7, with D perhaps matching TRBD2 (7 bases). The V end lost 3 bases, the J end lost 2 bases, and 18 bases lay between the germline ends. Germline loops: CDR1 SGDLS, CDR2 YYNGEE. This CDR3 comprises 16 residues. This CDR3 reads CASSAEGGGTPYEQYF. Written as DNA, the CDR3 is TGTGCCAGCAGCGCAGAGGGGGGGGGGACCCCCTACGAGCAGTACTTC. The entire variable domain, with the rest obtained from reference TRBV9 and TRBJ2-7, is as follows: DSGVTQTPKHLITATGQRVTLRCSPRSGDLSVYWYQQSLDQGLQFLIQYYNGEERAKGNILERFSAQQFPDLHSELNLSSLELGDSALYFCASSAEGGGTPYEQYFGPGTRLTVT.

The V and J genes are TRBV6-5 and TRBJ1-2; 8 bases map to TRBD1. Germline trimming cut 1 base from V and 4 bases from J; bases unmatched to any gene: 2. Germline loops: CDR1 MNHEY, CDR2 SVGAGI. This CDR3 spans 14 amino acids. Here the CDR3 reads CASSYYTGGYGYTF. In nucleotides, the CDR3 is TGTGCCAGCAGTTACTATACAGGGGGCTATGGCTACACCTTC.

This clonotype was detected ten times or more. V usage is TRBV3-1 and J usage is TRBJ1-2, with 7 bases that match TRBD1. Germline-derived CDR1 and CDR2 are LGHDT and YNNKEL (reference sequence). The CDR3 runs to 15 residues. The J segment lost 2 bases and the V segment lost 4 bases, leaving 7 bases of the junction unmatched. The CDR3 DNA reads as TGTGCCAGCAGCCGACAGGGACAGAGCAACTATGGCTACACCTTC. Residues: CASSRQGQSNYGYTF.

This clonotype has a count of ten or more. The V and J genes are TRBV5-1 and TRBJ1-4; no clear D. V was trimmed by 4 bases and J by 0 bases, leaving 10 bases between them. The CDR3 length is 15 residues. Germline V gene lookup returns CDR1 SGHRS and CDR2 YFSETQ. As DNA, the CDR3 is TGCGCCAGCAGCCGGGCGGCCCCAACTAATGAAAAACTGTTTTTT. This translates into CASSRAAPTNEKLFF.

This clonotype has only a few counts. This chain joins TRBV7-3 and TRBJ2-3; 7 positions match TRBD1. Trimming took 8 bases from V and 0 from J; bases not matched to a gene: 5. This CDR3 is 14 amino acids long. The germline V gene has CDR1 SGHTA and CDR2 FQGTGA. The DNA of the CDR3 is TGTGCCAGCGCGAAGGGGGCGAGCACAGATACGCAGTATTTT. Encoded protein: CASAKGASTDTQYF.

J is TRBJ1-3 and V is TRBV4-3; 7 bases line up with TRBD1. V lost 1 base and J lost 8; bases outside the gene matches: 5. The CDR3 spans 14 residues. Germline V gene data show CDR1 as LGHNA and CDR2 as YSLEER. The CDR3 protein is CASSQGYRGYTIYF. CDR3 nucleotide sequence: TGCGCCAGCAGCCAAGGGTACAGGGGATACACCATATATTTT.

This clonotype has just one count. The chain combines TRBV29-1 with TRBJ2-2; 8 bases map to TRBD1. This CDR3 region has 14 residues. Germline CDR1 reads SQVTM; CDR2 reads ANQGSEA. Losses at the gene ends were 7 bases for V and 6 bases for J; bases not matched to a gene: 10. In DNA, the CDR3 is TGCAGCGCCGTACGGACAGGGAAGTCCGGGGAGCTGTTTTTT. It yields the protein CSAVRTGKSGELFF.

The gene calls are TRBV11-2 and TRBJ2-7, with a weak D call TRBD2 (6 bases). This CDR3 region has 13 residues. The germline V gene has CDR1 SGHAT and CDR2 FQNNGV. With 3 bases removed from V and 2 bases from J, the gap between germline ends came to 8 bases. The DNA of the CDR3 is TGTGCCAGCAGCTTGACTAGGGCCTACGAGCAGTACGTC. It codes for CASSLTRAYEQYV.

The chain combines TRBV29-1 with TRBJ2-7; D is possibly TRBD1 or TRBD2 (5 bases each). The ends were cut back, 6 bases at V and 2 bases at J, with 17 bases in the middle. CDR1 and CDR2 (germline): SQVTM, ANQGSEA. The CDR3 is made up of 14 amino acids. The CDR3 sequence is CSVIAGTLAYEQYF. The CDR3, as DNA: TGCAGCGTAATCGCCGGGACGCTGGCCTACGAGCAGTACTTC.

The chain combines TRBV20-1 with TRBJ2-3; D not certain. This CDR3 spans 13 amino acids. Trimming left V 6 bases short and J 4 bases short, with 14 bases between. Germline values: CDR1 DFQATT, CDR2 SNEGSKA (reference sequence). Here the CDR3 DNA reads TGCAGTGCCCCAGGCACACGGGCAGATACGCAGTATTTT. Translated, it gives CSAPGTRADTQYF.

This clonotype was observed many times. This chain links TRBV4-3 with TRBJ2-6; D gene uncertain. The germline gives CDR1 LGHNA, CDR2 YSLEER. The CDR3 is 14 residues long. The V end lost 1 base, the J end lost 3 bases, and 4 bases lay between the germline ends. CDR3 bases: TGCGCCAGCAGCCAAGGAAATGGGGCCAACGTCCTGACTTTC. It translates to CASSQGNGANVLTF.

The chain is built from TRBV7-2 and TRBJ1-1; possibly TRBD1 for D (5 bases). CDR3 length equals 11 residues. Germline V gene sequence: CDR1 SGHTA, CDR2 FQGNSA. Deletions cut 5 bases from V and 6 bases from J, with 7 bases between. CDR3 amino acids: CASSTRAEAFF. The CDR3 region has the DNA TGTGCCAGCAGCACCAGGGCTGAAGCTTTCTTT.

The rearrangement uses TRBV6-5 and TRBJ2-5; a possible D gene is TRBD2 (6 bases). V gave up 5 bases and J gave up 5 bases, with 15 bases separating them. The CDR3 contains 14 residues. CDR1 and CDR2 from the germline V gene are MNHEY and SVGAGI. Written as DNA, the CDR3 is TGTGCCAGCAGTCGACTAGGCGGGTCGGAGACCCAGTACTTC. Translation gives CASSRLGGSETQYF.

The CDR3 DNA reads TGTGCCAGCAGCGGACCCGGGGCCATGGATACGCAGTATTTT. This translates into CASSGPGAMDTQYF. The rearrangement uses TRBV5-6 and TRBJ2-3; D may correspond to TRBD1 or TRBD2 (5 bases each). This CDR3 comprises 14 residues. Trimming shortened V by 4 bases and J by 6 bases, and 15 bases separated the two germline ends. CDR1 is SGHDT, CDR2 YYEEEE, per germline.

This chain connects TRBV3-1 to TRBJ2-1; D remains unclear. The germline V gene encodes CDR1 LGHDT and CDR2 YNNKEL (reference sequence). V was trimmed by 0 bases and J by 3 bases, leaving 9 bases between them. This CDR3 region has 15 residues. The CDR3: CASSQDLQIYNEQFF. The CDR3 nucleotides read TGTGCCAGCAGCCAAGATTTGCAGATCTACAATGAGCAGTTCTTC.

This clonotype has at least ten counts. J is TRBJ1-5 and V is TRBV28, with unresolved D. The germline gives CDR1 MDHEN, CDR2 SYDVKM. CDR3 length: 15 residues. Trimming removed 6 bases at V and 7 bases at J, with 19 bases between. CDR3 sequence reads: CASRGGRAQGQPQHF. The CDR3 DNA sequence: TGTGCCAGCAGGGGTGGACGGGCCCAAGGGCAGCCCCAGCATTTT. Full variable domain (outside the CDR3, taken from reference TRBV28 and TRBJ1-5): DVKVTQSSRYLVKRTGEKVFLECVQDMDHENMFWYRQDPGLGLRLIYFSYDVKMKEKGDIPEGYSVSREKKERFSLILESASTNQTSMYLCASRGGRAQGQPQHFGDGTRLSIL.